Following are 5 T cell receptor beta chains from one sample sequenced in a study of blood T cell repertoires in COVID-19. The repertoire was sequenced with immunoSEQ multiplex PCR; TCRdb's copy has only in-frame clones and lacks some. The data show 200,000 to 250,000 clones, around 88% seen once. The sequenced sample was peripheral blood. These receptors were collected from a woman younger than 45 with COVID-19, enrolled during active disease.

This rearrangement joins TRBV4-1 to TRBJ1-5; no definite D call. Trimming took 0 bases from V and 2 from J, leaving 11 bases between them. The germline gives CDR1 MGHRA, CDR2 YSYEKL. This CDR3 contains 16 residues. The CDR3 region is CASSQEGGLGNQPQHF. As DNA, the CDR3 is TGCGCCAGCAGCCAAGAAGGAGGGCTTGGCAATCAGCCCCAGCATTTT.

V usage is TRBV9 and J usage is TRBJ2-3; no clear D. The CDR3 contains 15 residues. Germline values: CDR1 SGDLS, CDR2 YYNGEE. Trimming stripped 0 bases from V and 0 bases from J, with 8 bases between. The CDR3 spells CASSVAAVSTDTQYF. The CDR3 DNA sequence: TGTGCCAGCAGCGTAGCTGCGGTTAGCACAGATACGCAGTATTTT.

This chain uses TRBV6-2 or TRBV6-3 with TRBJ2-7; D is unresolved. The CDR3 has 12 amino acids. Germline CDR1 is MNHEY and CDR2 is SVGEGT. V lost 5 bases and J 0 bases, leaving 5 bases between the germline ends. The CDR3 here is CASSASSYEQYF. CDR3 DNA: TGTGCCAGCAGTGCCAGCTCCTACGAGCAGTACTTC.

The rearrangement joins TRBV7-2 to TRBJ2-2; D is ambiguous. Trimming stripped 1 base from V and 6 bases from J, with 9 bases between. CDR1 is SGHTA and CDR2 is FQGNSA in the germline V gene. The CDR3 length is 14 residues. The CDR3 sequence: CASSLDLEAGELFF. In nucleotides, the CDR3 is TGTGCCAGCAGCTTAGACTTAGAGGCCGGGGAGCTGTTTTTT.

This clone was counted a single time. V gene TRBV9 combines with J gene TRBJ2-1; 10 nucleotides agree with TRBD2. CDR1 and CDR2 (germline): SGDLS, YYNGEE. The length of the CDR3 is 14 residues. Germline trimming cut 2 bases from V and 12 bases from J; bases unmatched to any gene: 8. The CDR3 DNA reads TGTGCCAGCAGCGTCGAGGGTATAGCGGGAGGGCAGTTCTTC. Amino acids: CASSVEGIAGGQFF.